This entry describes one TCR beta chain. Antigen: not known. The treatment here: oral pan-JAK inhibitor, 5-10 mg twice daily. V lost 1 base and J 6 bases, leaving 19 bases between the germline ends. This CDR3 spans 17 amino acids. CDR1 and CDR2 from the germline V gene are LGHNA and YSLEER. The data were taken from a study of CD8+ T cells in alopecia areata. The sequencing template was cDNA reverse transcribed from extracted RNA. TCRdb keeps only in-frame clones here, not all; method: immunoSEQ multiplex PCR. The table shows about 190,000 clones, with about three fifths occurring only once. The study, taken as a whole, reports: Relative to normal scalp, lesional scalp, especially alopecia totalis/universalis, showed higher clonality. There were many expanded lesional clones persisting in scalp and blood during tofacitinib. On tofacitinib, scalp clonality and expanded CD8+ clones among top 100 fell significantly.

The genes are TRBV4-3 and TRBJ2-1; a possible D gene is TRBD1 (6 bases). The source is a human donor with alopecia areata. The material sequenced was CD4+ T cells sorted from blood, taken at week 4, from a patient treated with tofacitinib. In DNA form, the CDR3 reads TGCGCCAGCAGCCAAGTTAATATAGGACAGTGGAGCAATGAGCAGTTCTTC. Protein: CASSQVNIGQWSNEQFF.